The 10 T cell receptor beta chains below come from one sample, sequenced in a study of T cells in Graves' hyperthyroidism and ophthalmopathy. Researchers took RNA transcripts and amplified the TCR beta CDR3 regions from them. A set of HTBI primers served as the primers for a first-round RT-PCR of the TCR CDR3. Each CDR3 protein gets one entry after TCRdb re-called the multiplex PCR reads with MiXCR. The repertoire has 450,000 to 700,000 distinct CDR3 sequences, around 42% of them found once; the top ten carry roughly 19%. Sequenced material: peripheral blood or thyroid tissue (not recorded which). These receptors all come from an adult woman with Graves' disease, either hyperthyroidism or ophthalmopathy (not recorded which).

Only a few counts were recorded for this clonotype. This chain uses TRBV5-1 with TRBJ1-1; D gene unclear. Per the germline V gene, CDR1 is SGHRS and CDR2 is YFSETQ. This CDR3 region has 16 residues. Trimming left V 7 bases short and J 1 base short, with 20 bases between. For the CDR3, the DNA is TGCGCCAGCTCGAAGCAGGACCCTTCCGCGAACACTGAAGCTTTCTTT. Translation gives CASSKQDPSANTEAFF. Full variable domain (remainder filled in from reference TRBV5-1 and TRBJ1-1): KAGVTQTPRYLIKTRGQQVTLSCSPISGHRSVSWYQQTPGQGLQFLFEYFSETQRNKGNFPGRFSGRQFSNSRSEMNVSTLELGDSALYLCASSKQDPSANTEAFFGQGTRLTVV.

This clonotype was counted at least ten times. This rearrangement joins TRBV12-3 or TRBV12-4 to TRBJ2-7; 9 positions agree with TRBD1. V dropped 6 bases and J dropped 6; count of bases not matched to a gene: 9. This CDR3 has 14 amino acids. CDR3 residues: CASSSGTGTSEQYF. CDR3 bases: TGTGCCAGCAGCTCCGGGACAGGGACGTCCGAGCAGTACTTC.

The chain is built from TRBV10-3 and TRBJ2-7; 7 nucleotides line up with TRBD1. Germline V gene sequence: CDR1 ENHRY, CDR2 SYGVKD. With V trimmed by 11 bases and J by 7 bases, 26 bases remained unmatched. The CDR3 has 17 amino acids. In DNA form, the CDR3 reads TGTGCCGCCCGCGACCGCCCGTGGGGACAGCGTTACAATGAGCAGTACTTC. It yields the protein CAARDRPWGQRYNEQYF.

The gene calls are TRBV12-3 or TRBV12-4 and TRBJ2-7, with 10 bases identical to TRBD2. This CDR3 contains 18 residues. After removal of 6 bases from V and 3 bases from J, the junction contained 17 bases not matched to a gene. The CDR3, as DNA: TGTGCCAGCAGCCTGGAAGCGGCTAGCGGGAGTATCGTCTACGAGCAGTACTTC. Translation gives CASSLEAASGSIVYEQYF.

This clonotype was counted many times. The conserved phenylalanine or tryptophan normally closing the CDR3 is absent here, so this likely arose from a read error. This rearrangement joins TRBV7-9 to TRBJ2-6; D unresolved. V gave up 7 bases and J gave up 4 bases, with 8 bases separating them. The germline V gene has CDR1 SEHNR and CDR2 FQNEAQ (reference sequence). CDR3 length: 13 amino acids. The CDR3 loop reads CASTQAGANVLTL. The CDR3 nucleotides read TGTGCCAGCACCCAAGCGGGGGCCAACGTCCTGACTCTC.

This clonotype was seen ten or more times. The chain links TRBV27 to TRBJ2-5; 9 bases line up with TRBD1. J was trimmed by 5 bases and V by 6 bases; bases with no gene match: 13. The germline V gene encodes CDR1 MNHEY and CDR2 SMNVEV (reference sequence). This CDR3 region has 16 residues. CDR3: CASRKETGGAWETQYF. CDR3 bases: TGTGCCAGCAGGAAAGAAACAGGGGGCGCGTGGGAGACCCAGTACTTC.

This clonotype was found a few times. The genes are TRBV7-8 and TRBJ2-7; unclear D gene. CDR3 length: 13 residues. Germline lookup yields CDR1 SGHVS and CDR2 FQNEAQ. V was cut by 10 bases and J by 3 bases, with 16 bases left in between. CDR3 sequence reads: CATSGPVDYEQYF. CDR3 DNA sequence: TGTGCCACCAGTGGTCCAGTAGACTACGAGCAGTACTTC.

This clonotype came up many times. The rearrangement links TRBV15 to TRBJ2-2; 9 nucleotides line up with TRBD2. V lost 0 bases, J lost 4 bases, and 9 bases stayed unmatched. The CDR3 runs to 18 residues. CDR1 and CDR2 from the germline V gene are LNHNV and YYDKDF (reference sequence). Written as DNA, the CDR3 is TGTGCCACCAGCAGAGAGCGGACTAGCGTTCGGGGCACCGGGGAGCTGTTTTTT. Translating gives CATSRERTSVRGTGELFF.

With regard to this clonotype: The germline gene is not matched at one end of the junction; a read error may be the cause. The chain recombines TRBV5-5 with TRBJ1-2; perhaps TRBD1 as D (6 bases). The CDR3 sequence is 13 residues long. Germline loops: CDR1 SGHKS, CDR2 YYEKEE (reference sequence). The CDR3 DNA reads as TGCGCCAGCAGTACAGGGCCGACCTATGGCTACACCTTC. Translating gives CASSTGPTYGYTF.

The chain employs TRBV9 and TRBJ1-6, with D hard to call. The germline V gene encodes CDR1 SGDLS and CDR2 YYNGEE. With 0 bases removed from V and 9 bases from J, the gap between germline ends came to 10 bases. This CDR3 has 14 amino acids. The DNA for the CDR3 is TGTGCCAGCAGCGTAGAGAAGACTGGTTCACCCCTCCACTTT. This encodes CASSVEKTGSPLHF.